This T cell receptor beta chain was documented in a study of blood T cell repertoires in COVID-19. This CDR3 has 17 residues. Germline loops: CDR1 LNHDA, CDR2 SQIVND (reference sequence). The V and J ends lost 0 bases and 11 bases respectively, with 23 bases between them. Individuals aged roughly 18 to 95 years were recruited from 20 to 25 US areas. Donors were grouped by their self-reported clinical history. Only in-frame clones appear in the TCRdb table, and some are missing; sequencing was by immunoSEQ multiplex PCR. The repertoire consists of more than 450,000 clones, with around 90% occurring once and the leading ten covering under 0.85%.

Input material: PBMCs or T cells enriched from blood (not recorded which). This chain connects TRBV19 to TRBJ2-1, with D tentatively TRBD2 (7 bases). The sequence derives from a woman aged 18-29 years who had recovered from COVID-19. CDR3 sequence (DNA): TGTGCCAGTAGTATAGAATTGGAGGGGGGGCCCCAGAGTAAGCAGTTCTTC. Its translation: CASSIELEGGPQSKQFF.